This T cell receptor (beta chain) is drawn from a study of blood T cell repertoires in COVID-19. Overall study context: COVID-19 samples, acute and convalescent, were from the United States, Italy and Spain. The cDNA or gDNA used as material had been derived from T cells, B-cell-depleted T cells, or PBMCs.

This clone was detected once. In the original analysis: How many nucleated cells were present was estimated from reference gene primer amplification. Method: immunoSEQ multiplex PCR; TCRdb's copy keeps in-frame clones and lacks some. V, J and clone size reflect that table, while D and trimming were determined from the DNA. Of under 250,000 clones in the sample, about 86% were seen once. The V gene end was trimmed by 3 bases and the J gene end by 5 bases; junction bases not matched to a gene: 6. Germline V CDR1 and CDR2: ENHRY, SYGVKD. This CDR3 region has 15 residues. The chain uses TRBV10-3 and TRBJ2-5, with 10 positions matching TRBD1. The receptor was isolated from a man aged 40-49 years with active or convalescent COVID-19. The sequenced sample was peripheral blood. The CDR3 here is CAISESGTGVETQYF. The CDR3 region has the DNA TGTGCCATCAGTGAAAGCGGGACAGGGGTTGAGACCCAGTACTTC.